This T cell receptor (beta chain) came from a study of CD8+ T cells in alopecia areata. Study at large: Oral tofacitinib (5 to 10 mg twice daily) was administered to treated patients.

This CDR3 contains 15 residues. With 0 bases removed from V and 3 bases from J, the gap between germline ends came to 12 bases. Germline CDR1 and CDR2: LGHNA and YNFKEQ. Overall study results and limits: Lesional scalp displayed greater clonality than normal scalp, most notably in alopecia totalis/universalis. Sequencing of scalp samples also captures resident alphabeta T cells of normal skin.

Alopecia areata patients had lesional scalp punch biopsies and peripheral blood taken from them. This clone was counted a few times. The antigen remains undetermined. Extraction and reverse transcription of RNA yielded cDNA as the sequencing template. Profiling relied on immunoSEQ multiplex PCR, and the TCRdb table lists in-frame clones only, not all of them. Altogether 150,000 to 200,000 clones are present, approximately 56% being singletons, with the ten largest covering about 15%. This chain links TRBV4-2 with TRBJ2-7; D remains unclear. The receptor's source is a human donor with alopecia areata. The source was CD4+ T cells sorted from blood, collected at week 0. The CDR3 sequence is CASSQEPGPYYEQYF. For the CDR3, the DNA is TGTGCCAGCAGCCAAGAACCGGGTCCGTACTACGAGCAGTACTTC.